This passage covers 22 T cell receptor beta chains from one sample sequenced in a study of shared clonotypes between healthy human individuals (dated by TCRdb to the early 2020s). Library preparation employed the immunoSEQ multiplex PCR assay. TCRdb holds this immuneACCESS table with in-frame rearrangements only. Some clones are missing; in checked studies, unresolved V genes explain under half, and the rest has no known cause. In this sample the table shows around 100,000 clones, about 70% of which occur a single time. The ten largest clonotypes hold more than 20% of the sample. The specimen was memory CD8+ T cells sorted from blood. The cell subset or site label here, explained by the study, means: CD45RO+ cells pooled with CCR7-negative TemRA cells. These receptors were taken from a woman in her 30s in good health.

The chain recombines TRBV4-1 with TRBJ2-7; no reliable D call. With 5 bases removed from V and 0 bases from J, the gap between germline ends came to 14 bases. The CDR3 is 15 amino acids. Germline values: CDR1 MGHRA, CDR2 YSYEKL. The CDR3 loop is CASSAGVRGSYEQYF. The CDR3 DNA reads TGCGCCAGCAGCGCAGGTGTTCGAGGCTCCTACGAGCAGTACTTC.

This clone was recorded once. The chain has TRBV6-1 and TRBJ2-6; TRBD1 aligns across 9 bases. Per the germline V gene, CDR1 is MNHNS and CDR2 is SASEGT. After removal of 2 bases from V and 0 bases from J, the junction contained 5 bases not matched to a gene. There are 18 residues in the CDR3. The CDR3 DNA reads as TGTGCCAGCAGTGAAAAACAGGGGGCGGTCTCTGGGGCCAACGTCCTGACTTTC. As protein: CASSEKQGAVSGANVLTF.

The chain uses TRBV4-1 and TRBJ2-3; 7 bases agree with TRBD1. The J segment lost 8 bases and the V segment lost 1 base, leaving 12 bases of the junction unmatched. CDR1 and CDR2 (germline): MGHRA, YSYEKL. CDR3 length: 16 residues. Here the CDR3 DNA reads TGCGCCAGCAGCCAAGGATCGGGACAGCGAACGGGTACGCAGTATTTT. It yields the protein CASSQGSGQRTGTQYF.

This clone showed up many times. In DNA, the CDR3 is TGTGCCAGCAGTGTTCAGGCCGGGACTAACAATGAGCAGTTCTTC. Residues: CASSVQAGTNNEQFF. V usage is TRBV6-4 and J usage is TRBJ2-1; TRBD2 matches at 7 bases. Trimming cost V 4 bases and J 5 bases; bases outside gene matches: 8. The V gene's germline CDR1 is MRHNA and CDR2 SNTAGT. The CDR3 sequence is 15 residues long.

The CDR3 loop is CASSLLGLTYEQYF. DNA for the CDR3: TGTGCCAGCAGCTTGCTGGGCCTAACCTACGAGCAGTACTTC. The genes are TRBV5-6 and TRBJ2-7; no definite D call. Trimming took off 1 base at V and 2 bases at J, with 10 bases between the two ends. The CDR3 length is 14 residues. Germline assignment: CDR1 SGHDT and CDR2 YYEEEE.

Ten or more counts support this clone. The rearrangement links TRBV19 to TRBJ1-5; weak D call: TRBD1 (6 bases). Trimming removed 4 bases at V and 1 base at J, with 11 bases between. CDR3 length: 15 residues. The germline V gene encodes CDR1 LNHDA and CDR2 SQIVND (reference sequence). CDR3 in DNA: TGTGCCAGTAGTACAACAGGGTTGAGCAATCAGCCCCAGCATTTT. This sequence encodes CASSTTGLSNQPQHF. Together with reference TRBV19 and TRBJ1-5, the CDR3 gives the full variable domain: DGGITQSPKYLFRKEGQNVTLSCEQNLNHDAMYWYRQDPGQGLRLIYYSQIVNDFQKGDIAEGYSVSREKKESFPLTVTSAQKNPTAFYLCASSTTGLSNQPQHFGDGTRLSIL.

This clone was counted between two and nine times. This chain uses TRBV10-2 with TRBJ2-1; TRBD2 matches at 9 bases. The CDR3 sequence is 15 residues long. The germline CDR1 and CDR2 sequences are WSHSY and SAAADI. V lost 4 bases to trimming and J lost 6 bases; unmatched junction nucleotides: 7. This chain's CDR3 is CASSVPIAGVNEQFF. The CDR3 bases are TGCGCCAGCAGTGTTCCGATAGCGGGAGTCAATGAGCAGTTCTTC.

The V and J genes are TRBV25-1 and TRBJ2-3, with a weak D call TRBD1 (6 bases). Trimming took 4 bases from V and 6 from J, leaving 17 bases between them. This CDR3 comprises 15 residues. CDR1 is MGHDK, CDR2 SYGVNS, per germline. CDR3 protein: CASSVFRGIGDTQYF. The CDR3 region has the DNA TGTGCCAGCAGTGTGTTTAGGGGGATAGGTGATACGCAGTATTTT.

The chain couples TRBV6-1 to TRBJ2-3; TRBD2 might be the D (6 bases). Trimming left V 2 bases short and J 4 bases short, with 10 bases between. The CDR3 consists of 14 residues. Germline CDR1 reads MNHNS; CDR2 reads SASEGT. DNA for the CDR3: TGTGCCAGCAGTGAACTAGGAGGGGCAGATACGCAGTATTTT. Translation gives CASSELGGADTQYF.

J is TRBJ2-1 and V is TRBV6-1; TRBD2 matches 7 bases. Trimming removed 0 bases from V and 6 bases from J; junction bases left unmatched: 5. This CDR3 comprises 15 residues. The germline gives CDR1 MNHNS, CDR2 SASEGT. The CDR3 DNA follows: TGTGCCAGCAGTGAAGCGGCGGGAGCCTTCAATGAGCAGTTCTTC. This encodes CASSEAAGAFNEQFF.

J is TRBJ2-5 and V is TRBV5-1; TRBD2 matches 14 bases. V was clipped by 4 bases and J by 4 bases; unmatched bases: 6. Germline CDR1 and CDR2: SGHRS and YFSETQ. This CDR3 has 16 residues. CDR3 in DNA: TGCGCCAGCAGCCAAGGACTAGCGGGAGGTCTAGAGACCCAGTACTTC. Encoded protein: CASSQGLAGGLETQYF.

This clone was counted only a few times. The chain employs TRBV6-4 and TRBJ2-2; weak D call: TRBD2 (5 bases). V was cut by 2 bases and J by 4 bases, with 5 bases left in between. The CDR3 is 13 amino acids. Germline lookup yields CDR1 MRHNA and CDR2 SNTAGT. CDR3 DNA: TGTGCCAGCAGTGACCGGGGCACCGGGGAGCTGTTTTTT. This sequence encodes CASSDRGTGELFF.

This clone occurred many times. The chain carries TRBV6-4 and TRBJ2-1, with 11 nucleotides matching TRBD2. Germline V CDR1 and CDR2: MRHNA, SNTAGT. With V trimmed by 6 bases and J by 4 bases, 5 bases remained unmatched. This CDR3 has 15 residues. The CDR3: CASSVGTSGYNEQFF. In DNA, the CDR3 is TGTGCCAGCAGCGTCGGGACTAGCGGTTACAATGAGCAGTTCTTC.

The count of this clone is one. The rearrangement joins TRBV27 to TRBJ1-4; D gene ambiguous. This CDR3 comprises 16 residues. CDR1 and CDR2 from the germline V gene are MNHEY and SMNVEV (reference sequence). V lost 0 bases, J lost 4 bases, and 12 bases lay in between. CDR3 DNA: TGTGCCAGCAGTTTATCTATTCGAGGCTTTAATGAAAAACTGTTTTTT. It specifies CASSLSIRGFNEKLFF.

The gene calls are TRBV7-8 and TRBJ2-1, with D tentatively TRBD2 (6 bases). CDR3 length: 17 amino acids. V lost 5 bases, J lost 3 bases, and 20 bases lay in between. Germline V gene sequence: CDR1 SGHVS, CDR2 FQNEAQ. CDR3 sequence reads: CASSQRVAAANYNEQFF. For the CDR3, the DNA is TGTGCCAGCAGCCAGAGGGTAGCGGCGGCCAACTACAATGAGCAGTTCTTC.

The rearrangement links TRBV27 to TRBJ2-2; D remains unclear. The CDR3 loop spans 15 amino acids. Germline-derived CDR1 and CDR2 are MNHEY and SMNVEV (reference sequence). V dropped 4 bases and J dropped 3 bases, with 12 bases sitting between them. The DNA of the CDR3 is TGTGCCAGCAGTTCCTTCCTTCCCTACACCGGGGAGCTGTTTTTT. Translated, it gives CASSSFLPYTGELFF.

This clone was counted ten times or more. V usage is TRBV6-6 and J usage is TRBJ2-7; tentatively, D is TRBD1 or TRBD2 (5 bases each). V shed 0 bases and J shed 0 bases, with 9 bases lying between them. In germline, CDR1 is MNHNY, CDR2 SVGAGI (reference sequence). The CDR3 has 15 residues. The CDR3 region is CASSYSAGSSYEQYF. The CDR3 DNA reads TGTGCCAGCAGTTACTCTGCAGGGAGCTCCTACGAGCAGTACTTC.

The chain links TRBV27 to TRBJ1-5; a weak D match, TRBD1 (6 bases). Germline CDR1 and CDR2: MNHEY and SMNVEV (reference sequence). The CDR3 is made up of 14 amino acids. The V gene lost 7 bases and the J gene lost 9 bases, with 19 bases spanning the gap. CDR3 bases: TGTGCCAGCAAGATAAGGGGGGACTTACCGCCCCAGCATTTT. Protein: CASKIRGDLPPQHF.

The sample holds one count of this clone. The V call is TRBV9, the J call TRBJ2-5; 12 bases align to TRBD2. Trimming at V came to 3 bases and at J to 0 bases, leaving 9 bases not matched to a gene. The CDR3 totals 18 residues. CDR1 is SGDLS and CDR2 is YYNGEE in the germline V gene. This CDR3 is CASSAPGTSGPYQETQYF. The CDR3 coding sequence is TGTGCCAGCAGCGCCCCTGGGACTAGCGGGCCGTACCAAGAGACCCAGTACTTC.

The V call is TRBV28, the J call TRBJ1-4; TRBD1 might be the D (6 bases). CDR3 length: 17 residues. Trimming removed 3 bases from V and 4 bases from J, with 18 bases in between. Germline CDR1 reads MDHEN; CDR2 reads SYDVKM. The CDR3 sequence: CASSFLRIGQINEKLFF. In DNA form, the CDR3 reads TGTGCCAGCAGTTTTTTAAGGATTGGACAGATTAATGAAAAACTGTTTTTT.

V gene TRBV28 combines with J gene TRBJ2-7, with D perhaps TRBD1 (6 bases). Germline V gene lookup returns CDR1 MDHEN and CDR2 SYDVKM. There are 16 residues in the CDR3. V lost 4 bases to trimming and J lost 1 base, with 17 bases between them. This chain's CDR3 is CASSSSWQGSSYEQYF. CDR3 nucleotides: TGTGCCAGCAGTTCGTCGTGGCAGGGGAGTTCCTACGAGCAGTACTTC. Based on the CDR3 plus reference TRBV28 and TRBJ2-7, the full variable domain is DVKVTQSSRYLVKRTGEKVFLECVQDMDHENMFWYRQDPGLGLRLIYFSYDVKMKEKGDIPEGYSVSREKKERFSLILESASTNQTSMYLCASSSSWQGSSYEQYFGPGTRLTVT.

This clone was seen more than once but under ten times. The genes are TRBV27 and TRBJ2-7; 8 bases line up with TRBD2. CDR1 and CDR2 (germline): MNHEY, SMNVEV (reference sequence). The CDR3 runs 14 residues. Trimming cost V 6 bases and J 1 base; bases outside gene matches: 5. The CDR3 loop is CASRLSGSSYEQYF. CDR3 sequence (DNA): TGTGCCAGCAGACTAAGCGGGAGTTCCTACGAGCAGTACTTC.